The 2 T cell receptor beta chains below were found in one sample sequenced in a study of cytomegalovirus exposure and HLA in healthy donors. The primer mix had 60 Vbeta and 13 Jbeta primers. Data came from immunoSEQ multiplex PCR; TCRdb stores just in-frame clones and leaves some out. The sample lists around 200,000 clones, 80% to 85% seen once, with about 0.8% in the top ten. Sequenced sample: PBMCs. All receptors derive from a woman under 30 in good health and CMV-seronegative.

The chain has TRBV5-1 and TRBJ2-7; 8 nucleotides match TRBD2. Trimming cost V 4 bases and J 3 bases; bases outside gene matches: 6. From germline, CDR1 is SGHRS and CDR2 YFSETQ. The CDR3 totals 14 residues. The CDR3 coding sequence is TGCGCCAGCAGCGGGGGGACTAGGAGCTACGAGCAGTACTTC. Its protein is CASSGGTRSYEQYF.

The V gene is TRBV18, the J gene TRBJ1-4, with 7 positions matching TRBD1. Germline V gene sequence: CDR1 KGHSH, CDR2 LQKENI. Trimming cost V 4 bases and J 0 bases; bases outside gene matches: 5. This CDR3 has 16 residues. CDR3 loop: CASSQGQIATNEKLFF. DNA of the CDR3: TGTGCCAGCTCACAGGGACAGATTGCAACTAATGAAAAACTGTTTTTT.